Presented here are 28 T cell receptor beta chains from one specimen sequenced in a study of blood T cell repertoires in COVID-19. Some clones are missing from TCRdb's copy, which holds only in-frame ones; the method was immunoSEQ multiplex PCR. The sample lists more than 130,000 clones; around nine tenths were seen once. Source material: peripheral blood. These receptors were taken from a woman aged 40 to 50 with acute or convalescent COVID-19.

The rearrangement joins TRBV6-6 to TRBJ1-5; a possible D gene is TRBD1 (5 bases). This CDR3 has 16 residues. Between the trimmed V and J ends, which lost 0 bases and 1 base, there was a span of 10 bases. Germline CDR1 reads MNHNY; CDR2 reads SVGAGI (reference sequence). CDR3 protein: CASSYSATESNQPQHF. The CDR3 DNA is TGTGCCAGCAGTTACTCGGCGACAGAGAGCAATCAGCCCCAGCATTTT.

V and J are TRBV19 and TRBJ1-1, with D perhaps TRBD1 (5 bases). The CDR3 length is 13 residues. With 7 bases removed from V and 7 bases from J, the gap between germline ends came to 16 bases. The germline V gene has CDR1 LNHDA and CDR2 SQIVND (reference sequence). DNA for the CDR3: TGTGCCAGTAACTCTAACGGGGGGGTTGAAGCTTTCTTT. Its translation is CASNSNGGVEAFF. The variable domain in full, completed from reference TRBV19 and TRBJ1-1, reads DGGITQSPKYLFRKEGQNVTLSCEQNLNHDAMYWYRQDPGQGLRLIYYSQIVNDFQKGDIAEGYSVSREKKESFPLTVTSAQKNPTAFYLCASNSNGGVEAFFGQGTRLTVV.

This rearrangement joins TRBV4-3 to TRBJ2-2; TRBD2 matches at 13 bases. This CDR3 comprises 18 residues. Looked up from germline, CDR1 is LGHNA and CDR2 is YSLEER. After removal of 6 bases from V and 4 bases from J, the junction contained 11 bases not matched to a gene. DNA of the CDR3: TGCGCCAGCAGTCGACTAGCGGGGGGCCCGCTGGGCACCGGGGAGCTGTTTTTT. It yields the protein CASSRLAGGPLGTGELFF.

The chain is built from TRBV4-3 and TRBJ1-2; D unresolved. CDR3 length equals 15 residues. V shed 0 bases and J shed 0 bases, with 8 bases lying between them. Germline CDR1 reads LGHNA; CDR2 reads YSLEER. CDR3 in DNA: TGCGCCAGCAGCCAAGAGAATAGAGCTAACTATGGCTACACCTTC. Protein product: CASSQENRANYGYTF.

J is TRBJ2-7 and V is TRBV5-1; maybe TRBD2 (6 bases). The length of the CDR3 is 14 residues. V shed 4 bases and J shed 6 bases, with 17 bases lying between them. Germline lookup yields CDR1 SGHRS and CDR2 YFSETQ. In DNA, the CDR3 is TGCGCCAGCAGCGCCGTCGGGACTCGCAGCGAGCAGTACTTC. As protein: CASSAVGTRSEQYF.

The chain links TRBV18 to TRBJ2-7; 8 nucleotides agree with TRBD2. Germline V gene sequence: CDR1 KGHSH, CDR2 LQKENI. There are 16 residues in the CDR3. Trimming at V came to 3 bases and at J to 5 bases, leaving 12 bases not matched to a gene. CDR3 loop: CASSPALTGGQNEQYF. CDR3 sequence (DNA): TGTGCCAGCTCACCGGCCCTAACGGGGGGGCAGAACGAGCAGTACTTC.

CDR3 bases: TGTGCCAGCAGTGGAGAAGTCTACAATGAGCAGTTCTTC. Protein sequence: CASSGEVYNEQFF. V is TRBV2 and J is TRBJ2-1; D is undetermined. Looked up from germline, CDR1 is SNHLY and CDR2 is FYNNEI. The length of the CDR3 is 13 residues. Trimming stripped 4 bases from V and 3 bases from J, with 7 bases between.

This chain joins TRBV30 and TRBJ2-1; D uncertain. Germline-derived CDR1 and CDR2 are GTSNPN and SVGIG (reference sequence). The germline V and J ends were trimmed by 0 bases and 4 bases, with 10 bases remaining between them. The CDR3 is 14 residues long. Here the CDR3 reads CAWSVLGRYNEQFF. The CDR3 coding sequence is TGTGCCTGGAGTGTACTTGGGCGATACAATGAGCAGTTCTTC.

The chain has TRBV12-3 or TRBV12-4 and TRBJ1-2; tentative D call: TRBD1 (5 bases). Trimming took 4 bases from V and 7 from J, leaving 10 bases between them. CDR3 length: 12 amino acids. The CDR3: CASSSQGRGYTF. The CDR3 region has the DNA TGTGCCAGCAGTTCTCAGGGTCGTGGCTACACCTTC.

The chain uses TRBV6-2 or TRBV6-3 and TRBJ1-2; D is uncertain. CDR3 length: 14 residues. The V gene lost 2 bases and the J gene lost 8 bases, with 15 bases spanning the gap. Germline loops: CDR1 MNHEY, CDR2 SVGEGT. The CDR3 loop is CASSYDSHAGGYTF. CDR3 nucleotides: TGTGCCAGCAGTTACGATAGCCATGCGGGAGGCTACACCTTC.

This clone was seen a few times. This rearrangement joins TRBV5-1 to TRBJ1-2, with 7 bases identical to TRBD1. V trimming: 2 bases; J trimming: 6 bases; junction bases outside the gene matches: 7. The CDR3 is 14 amino acids. Looked up from germline, CDR1 is SGHRS and CDR2 is YFSETQ. The CDR3 sequence is CASSLPDRDHGYTF. Written as DNA, the CDR3 is TGCGCCAGCAGCTTACCCGACAGGGATCATGGCTACACCTTC.

The chain links TRBV30 to TRBJ1-4; D remains ambiguous. The V end was cut by 0 bases, the J end by 6 bases, with 17 bases between. This CDR3 is built from 16 residues. The V gene's germline CDR1 is GTSNPN and CDR2 SVGIG (reference sequence). This chain's CDR3 is CAWSVLAAAGHEKLFF. The CDR3 DNA is TGTGCCTGGAGTGTACTTGCCGCAGCGGGCCATGAAAAACTGTTTTTT.

The rearrangement joins TRBV5-1 to TRBJ2-5, with 12 bases lining up with TRBD2. The CDR3 contains 15 residues. V lost 6 bases to trimming and J lost 5 bases; unmatched junction nucleotides: 8. Germline values: CDR1 SGHRS, CDR2 YFSETQ. CDR3 in DNA: TGCGCCAGCATCCCGGGACTAGCGGGCGGGGAGACCCAGTACTTC. The encoded protein is CASIPGLAGGETQYF.

Only a few counts were recorded for this clone. V and J are TRBV19 and TRBJ2-5, with D maybe TRBD2 (6 bases). The CDR3 covers 15 residues. The V and J ends lost 3 bases and 3 bases respectively, with 14 bases between them. Germline CDR1 LNHDA, CDR2 SQIVND (reference sequence). Here the CDR3 reads CASSIRGAGKETQYF. The CDR3 bases are TGTGCCAGTAGTATCCGAGGGGCGGGGAAAGAGACCCAGTACTTC. The full variable domain, its missing parts supplied by reference TRBV19 and TRBJ2-5, is DGGITQSPKYLFRKEGQNVTLSCEQNLNHDAMYWYRQDPGQGLRLIYYSQIVNDFQKGDIAEGYSVSREKKESFPLTVTSAQKNPTAFYLCASSIRGAGKETQYFGPGTRLLVL.

V gene TRBV7-3 combines with J gene TRBJ2-6; D is unresolved. CDR3 size: 15 residues. Per the germline V gene, CDR1 is SGHTA and CDR2 is FQGTGA. V shed 4 bases and J shed 4 bases, with 11 bases lying between them. The CDR3 DNA follows: TGTGCCAGCAGCTCACGGGTTACGGGGGCCAACGTCCTGACTTTC. This encodes CASSSRVTGANVLTF.

The chain combines TRBV6-6 with TRBJ1-1; D is undetermined. Germline CDR1 and CDR2: MNHNY and SVGAGI (reference sequence). The V end was cut by 3 bases, the J end by 3 bases, with 17 bases between. This CDR3 region has 16 residues. The CDR3 spells CASSYRGVGVDTEAFF. The CDR3 nucleotides read TGTGCCAGCAGTTATCGCGGGGTCGGGGTAGACACTGAAGCTTTCTTT.

The count of this clone is one. The chain couples TRBV7-9 to TRBJ2-7; possibly TRBD2 for D (5 bases). CDR1 is SEHNR, CDR2 FQNEAQ, per germline (reference sequence). The V and J ends lost 5 bases and 0 bases respectively, with 14 bases between them. This CDR3 comprises 15 residues. In nucleotides, the CDR3 is TGTGCCAGCAGCCTAGGGCTCAGCGGCTCCTACGAGCAGTACTTC. As protein: CASSLGLSGSYEQYF.

This chain uses TRBV5-1 with TRBJ1-1; D not certain. This CDR3 has 15 residues. Trimming took off 0 bases at V and 1 base at J, with 10 bases between the two ends. CDR1 is SGHRS and CDR2 is YFSETQ in the germline V gene. For the CDR3, the DNA is TGCGCCAGCAGCTTGGGTCCGGGTAAGAACACTGAAGCTTTCTTT. This sequence encodes CASSLGPGKNTEAFF.

This clone has just one count. The DNA for the CDR3 is TGTGCCAGCAGAAACACAGGGAAAGACATTCAGTACTTC. Amino acid sequence: CASRNTGKDIQYF. The chain has TRBV6-5 and TRBJ2-4; the D gene is possibly TRBD1 (6 bases). The ends were cut back, 6 bases at V and 8 bases at J, with 14 bases in the middle. The CDR3 length is 13 residues. CDR1 MNHEY and CDR2 SVGAGI come from the germline V gene.

The rearrangement links TRBV7-3 to TRBJ1-2; 7 nucleotides align to TRBD1. The CDR3 is made up of 13 amino acids. Trimming at V came to 6 bases and at J to 5 bases, leaving 6 bases not matched to a gene. Germline lookup yields CDR1 SGHTA and CDR2 FQGTGA. For the CDR3, the DNA is TGTGCCAGCAGTTCCGACAGGGAATATGGCTACACCTTC. Amino acids: CASSSDREYGYTF.

This chain joins TRBV7-9 and TRBJ2-4, with 9 nucleotides matching TRBD1. V dropped 3 bases and J dropped 4; count of bases not matched to a gene: 7. Germline lookup yields CDR1 SEHNR and CDR2 FQNEAQ (reference sequence). The CDR3 runs to 16 residues. The CDR3 coding sequence is TGTGCCAGCAGCTTGCCGGGCGGGACAGGGAAAAACATTCAGTACTTC. This translates into CASSLPGGTGKNIQYF.

The table lists this clone with a few counts. The chain links TRBV27 to TRBJ1-2; perhaps TRBD1 as D (5 bases). The CDR3 spans 15 residues. Trimming stripped 6 bases from V and 4 bases from J, with 18 bases between. Germline CDR1 MNHEY, CDR2 SMNVEV (reference sequence). The DNA for the CDR3 is TGTGCCAGCAGATACTCGGCGGGGGGTGGCTATGGCTACACCTTC. This encodes CASRYSAGGGYGYTF.

The gene calls are TRBV7-2 and TRBJ2-5; TRBD1 is a possible D gene (6 bases). The CDR3 length is 15 residues. V lost 5 bases, J lost 1 base, and 14 bases lay in between. Looked up from germline, CDR1 is SGHTA and CDR2 is FQGNSA. This chain's CDR3 is CASSRDTGVQETQYF. The DNA of the CDR3 is TGTGCCAGCAGCCGGGACACTGGGGTCCAAGAGACCCAGTACTTC. The full variable domain, completed using reference TRBV7-2 and TRBJ2-5, is GAGVSQSPSNKVTEKGKDVELRCDPISGHTALYWYRQSLGQGLEFLIYFQGNSAPDKSGLPSDRFSAERTGGSVSTLTIQRTQQEDSAVYLCASSRDTGVQETQYFGPGTRLLVL.

Remarks on this clone: The sample holds other DNA sequences that translate to the same CDR3. The gene calls are TRBV12-3 or TRBV12-4 and TRBJ2-7, with TRBD1 as a possible D gene (6 bases). The CDR3 spans 13 residues. V was clipped by 4 bases and J by 3 bases, with 10 bases between them. CDR3 DNA: TGTGCCAGCAGTTCGGGACAACTCTACGAGCAGTACTTC. It specifies CASSSGQLYEQYF.

The gene calls are TRBV6-5 and TRBJ1-1, with D possibly matching TRBD1 (5 bases). The CDR3 spans 15 residues. Germline CDR1 reads MNHEY; CDR2 reads SVGAGI. V lost 0 bases and J lost 6, with 14 bases in between. The CDR3 spells CASSYSNQGGAEAFF. The DNA of the CDR3 is TGTGCCAGCAGTTACTCGAATCAGGGAGGCGCTGAAGCTTTCTTT.

This clone has just one count. The V and J genes are TRBV30 and TRBJ1-4; D call uncertain. V lost 0 bases, J lost 0 bases, and 11 bases lay in between. CDR3 length: 16 amino acids. Germline-derived CDR1 and CDR2 are GTSNPN and SVGIG (reference sequence). For the CDR3, the DNA is TGTGCCTGGAGTGTAACTGGTGCCGCAACTAATGAAAAACTGTTTTTT. Translated, it gives CAWSVTGAATNEKLFF.

The chain carries TRBV27 and TRBJ2-1; TRBD2 aligns across 9 bases. Germline-derived CDR1 and CDR2 are MNHEY and SMNVEV (reference sequence). V dropped 4 bases and J dropped 4; count of bases not matched to a gene: 2. The CDR3 loop spans 14 amino acids. The CDR3 sequence is CASSSSGDYNEQFF. CDR3 coding DNA: TGTGCCAGCAGTTCTAGCGGGGATTACAATGAGCAGTTCTTC.

This clone was detected once. The gene calls are TRBV10-3 and TRBJ1-5, with 8 bases identical to TRBD1. Trimming at V came to 6 bases and at J to 7 bases, leaving 14 bases not matched to a gene. Germline V CDR1 and CDR2: ENHRY, SYGVKD. CDR3 length: 16 amino acids. The CDR3 is CAISQYWTGTEQPQHF. CDR3 coding DNA: TGTGCCATCAGCCAATACTGGACAGGGACAGAACAGCCCCAGCATTTT.